This is a list of T cell receptor beta chains from one sample in a study of brain metastases from non-small cell lung cancer. The table came from immunoSEQ multiplex PCR; TCRdb's copy has only in-frame clones and leaves some out. The table includes over 950 clones, roughly nine tenths detected once. The sequenced sample consisted of tumor-adjacent normal tissue. These receptors were collected from a donor at least 40 years old with non-small cell lung cancer. CDR3s include the opening cysteine and the closing phenylalanine or tryptophan. Fields, in order: CDR3 DNA, CDR3 protein, V gene, J gene, clone size, D gene. The D gene is left open where the match is weak. The size entry is marked missing in some rows and otherwise reads once, few, many or a size class.

CDR3nt: TGTGCCAGCAGTTCACGCGGACAGGGGGCGTTTCAGGAAAAACTGTTTTTT
CDR3aa: CASSSRGQGAFQEKLFF
v_gene: TRBV7-9
j_gene: TRBJ1-4
abundance: NA
d_gene: TRBD1

CDR3nt: TGTGCCAGCAGCTTAGAGATGCTCGATACGCAGTATTTT
CDR3aa: CASSLEMLDTQYF
v_gene: TRBV5-8
j_gene: TRBJ2-3
abundance: NA
d_gene: NA

CDR3nt: TGTGCCAGCAGCTTGGCCAAACAGAAGAACACTGAAGCTTTCTTT
CDR3aa: CASSLAKQKNTEAFF
v_gene: TRBV5-4
j_gene: TRBJ1-1
abundance: once
d_gene: NA

CDR3nt: TGTGCCAGCAGCCAACCATACAGGGCTCCCCACTATGGCTACACCTTC
CDR3aa: CASSQPYRAPHYGYTF
v_gene: TRBV3-1/TRBV3-2
j_gene: TRBJ1-2
abundance: NA
d_gene: NA

CDR3nt: TGTGCCAGCAGTCAAAGGGGGGGGAGCTCCTACAATGAGCAGTTCTTC
CDR3aa: CASSQRGGSSYNEQFF
v_gene: TRBV21-1
j_gene: TRBJ2-1
abundance: once
d_gene: NA

CDR3nt: TGTGCCAGCAGCCACACAGGGGTTGTGTCCCGGGAGACCCAGTACTTC
CDR3aa: CASSHTGVVSRETQYF
v_gene: TRBV11-1
j_gene: TRBJ2-5
abundance: NA
d_gene: TRBD1

CDR3nt: TGTGCCAGCATCAGGACCCAGATGATGAACACTGAAGCTTTCTTT
CDR3aa: CASIRTQMMNTEAFF
v_gene: TRBV2
j_gene: TRBJ1-1
abundance: NA
d_gene: NA

CDR3nt: TGTGCCAGCAGCCTAATGGGGGAAAAGACCCAGTACTTC
CDR3aa: CASSLMGEKTQYF
v_gene: TRBV5-5
j_gene: TRBJ2-5
abundance: once
d_gene: NA

CDR3nt: TGTGCCAGCAGTAGTTACACTGAAGCTTTCTTT
CDR3aa: CASSSYTEAFF
v_gene: TRBV7-9
j_gene: TRBJ1-1
abundance: NA
d_gene: NA

CDR3nt: TGTGCCAGTAGCCGGGGGGCCCCGGGGCGTTCTGGAAACACCATATATTTT
CDR3aa: CASSRGAPGRSGNTIYF
v_gene: TRBV27
j_gene: TRBJ1-3
abundance: NA
d_gene: NA

CDR3nt: TGTGCCAGCAGCCCGTACAAGGGCGAGCAGTACTTC
CDR3aa: CASSPYKGEQYF
v_gene: TRBV7-8
j_gene: TRBJ2-7
abundance: NA
d_gene: NA

CDR3nt: TGTGCCAGTAGCACCTCTACCGGGACTAGCGGGGGACGAGATACGCAGTATTTT
CDR3aa: CASSTSTGTSGGRDTQYF
v_gene: TRBV19
j_gene: TRBJ2-3
abundance: NA
d_gene: TRBD2

CDR3nt: TGTGCCAGCAGTTCCGATCGGACAGGGCACGAGCAGTACTTC
CDR3aa: CASSSDRTGHEQYF
v_gene: TRBV27
j_gene: TRBJ2-7
abundance: few
d_gene: TRBD1

CDR3nt: TGTGCCAGCAGCTCTACAGGGAGCTCCTATAATTCACCCCTCCACTTT
CDR3aa: CASSSTGSSYNSPLHF
v_gene: TRBV5-8
j_gene: TRBJ1-6
abundance: NA
d_gene: NA

CDR3nt: TGTGCCAGTAGTTGGAGAGGGGAAAGCTCCTACGAGCAGTACTTC
CDR3aa: CASSWRGESSYEQYF
v_gene: TRBV19
j_gene: TRBJ2-7
abundance: NA
d_gene: NA

CDR3nt: TGTGCCAGCAGCCCCGGAAACACCATATATTTT
CDR3aa: CASSPGNTIYF
v_gene: TRBV7-9
j_gene: TRBJ1-3
abundance: NA
d_gene: NA